The entry that follows covers one TCR beta chain sequence. Repertoires were generated with immunoSEQ multiplex PCR, while TCRdb's copy carries only in-frame clones and drops some. The repertoire includes more than 90,000 clones, roughly 89% of them detected once, and 7.8% sits in the top ten. These data originate in a study of control samples from healthy donors and cancer patients. With 1 base removed from V and 5 bases from J, the gap between germline ends came to 14 bases. Germline loops: CDR1 LNHNV, CDR2 YYDKDF (reference sequence). The CDR3 is made up of 15 amino acids. The sample was blood. V usage is TRBV15 and J usage is TRBJ1-1, with TRBD1 as a possible D gene (6 bases). This clonotype originated in a man under 40 in good health. The CDR3 here is CATSRAGGRWTEAFF. As DNA, the CDR3 is TGTGCCACCAGCAGAGCTGGGGGGCGGTGGACTGAAGCTTTCTTT.